The 5 T cell receptor beta chains in this list originate from one sample, sequenced in a study of blood T cells in healthy people across ages (dated by TCRdb to between 2014 and 2017). Library prep was done by 5' RACE. The sequencing machine was an Illumina HiSeq 2500. A second PCR of roughly 7 to 12 cycles was performed with a sample-barcoded 5' primer and a J-beta primer mix. TCRdb trimmed public reads at Q25 via fastp, called clones via MiXCR and kept in-frame beta chains. Records with the same CDR3 protein are collapsed into one entry carrying the most frequent genes and DNA. Across this sample there are 500,000 to 550,000 distinct CDR3 sequences, with 20% to 30% seen only once. In total, the top ten clones hold just over 8.5% of the sample. The same data also went into a second study, on T cells of mothers and their children.

The specimen was blood. The receptors were sampled from a boy between 10 and 17 years old in good health.

This clonotype was observed a handful of times. The rearrangement links TRBV27 to TRBJ2-1; TRBD1 agrees at 8 bases. The V segment lost 10 bases and the J segment 1 base; nucleotides outside the gene matches: 3. Germline CDR1 is MNHEY and CDR2 is SMNVEV (reference sequence). CDR3 length: 13 residues. Here the CDR3 DNA reads TGTGCCATAAGGACAGGGTCCTACAATGAGCAGTTCTTC. Translating gives CAIRTGSYNEQFF.

The chain recombines TRBV28 with TRBJ2-5; 9 positions match TRBD1. CDR1 and CDR2 (germline): MDHEN, SYDVKM. The ends lost 2 bases at V and 5 bases at J; junction bases unmatched: 9. The length of the CDR3 is 16 residues. The CDR3 spells CASSLPPGQGTETQYF. The CDR3 DNA sequence: TGTGCCAGCAGTTTACCCCCGGGACAGGGAACGGAGACCCAGTACTTC. Supplemented by reference TRBV28 and TRBJ2-5, the full variable domain reads DVKVTQSSRYLVKRTGEKVFLECVQDMDHENMFWYRQDPGLGLRLIYFSYDVKMKEKGDIPEGYSVSREKKERFSLILESASTNQTSMYLCASSLPPGQGTETQYFGPGTRLLVL.

This chain connects TRBV5-1 to TRBJ1-2; 11 positions match TRBD1. Unmatched junction bases numbered 5, after V lost 4 bases and J lost 3 bases. The CDR3 sequence is 15 residues long. Looked up from germline, CDR1 is SGHRS and CDR2 is YFSETQ. CDR3 sequence: CASSLRTGGDYGYTF. The CDR3 DNA sequence: TGCGCCAGCAGCCTCCGGACAGGGGGCGACTATGGCTACACCTTC. The full variable domain, with the rest looked up from reference TRBV5-1 and TRBJ1-2, is KAGVTQTPRYLIKTRGQQVTLSCSPISGHRSVSWYQQTPGQGLQFLFEYFSETQRNKGNFPGRFSGRQFSNSRSEMNVSTLELGDSALYLCASSLRTGGDYGYTFGSGTRLTVV.

The rearrangement links TRBV4-3 to TRBJ2-3; 9 nucleotides line up with TRBD2. V trimming: 0 bases; J trimming: 2 bases; junction bases outside the gene matches: 6. The CDR3 sequence is 17 residues long. The germline CDR1 and CDR2 sequences are LGHNA and YSLEER. CDR3 loop: CASSQDRTSGLTDTQYF. The DNA of the CDR3 is TGCGCCAGCAGCCAAGATAGAACTAGCGGGCTCACAGATACGCAGTATTTT.

The gene calls are TRBV24-1 and TRBJ2-7; no clear D gene. CDR1 is KGHDR, CDR2 SFDVKD, per germline. V was shortened by 12 bases and J by 0 bases, with 2 bases between the two germline ends. The CDR3 runs 9 residues. For the CDR3, the DNA is TGTGCCCCCTCCTACGAGCAGTACTTC. Its translation is CAPSYEQYF.